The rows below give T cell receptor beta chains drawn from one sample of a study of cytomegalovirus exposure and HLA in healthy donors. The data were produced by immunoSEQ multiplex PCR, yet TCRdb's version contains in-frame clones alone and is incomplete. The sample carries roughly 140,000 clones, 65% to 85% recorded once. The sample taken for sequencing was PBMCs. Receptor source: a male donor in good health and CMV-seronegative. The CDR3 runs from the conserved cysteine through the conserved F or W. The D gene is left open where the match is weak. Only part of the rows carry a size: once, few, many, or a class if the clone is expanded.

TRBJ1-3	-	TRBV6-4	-	TGTGCCAGCAGAGAAACGGGACTAATGAACTCTGGAAACACCATATATTTT	CASRETGLMNSGNTIYF
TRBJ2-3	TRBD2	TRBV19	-	TGTGCCAGTACTTTCTCGAGCGGGATGGGGGATACGCAGTATTTT	CASTFSSGMGDTQYF
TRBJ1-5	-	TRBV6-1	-	TGTGCCAGCAGTTGGGACATAACGGGGCCCCAGCATTTT	CASSWDITGPQHF
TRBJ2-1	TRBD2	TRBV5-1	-	TGCGCCAGCAGCGTAACTAGCGGGAGGGACAATGAGCAGTTCTTC	CASSVTSGRDNEQFF
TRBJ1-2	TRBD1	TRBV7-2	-	TGTGCCAGCAGCTTAGGGACAGGGCGTTATGGCTACACCTTC	CASSLGTGRYGYTF
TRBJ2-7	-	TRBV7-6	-	TGTGCCAGCAGCCGTACCGGCACTTTTCGGGGCGAGCAGTACTTC	CASSRTGTFRGEQYF
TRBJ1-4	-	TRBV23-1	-	TGCGCCAGCACTCCCCGTGGGCTACATAATGAAAAACTGTTTTTT	CASTPRGLHNEKLFF
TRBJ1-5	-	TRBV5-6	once	TGTGCCAGCAGCTTGGCCGGGAGGGTAAATCAGCCCCAGCATTTT	CASSLAGRVNQPQHF
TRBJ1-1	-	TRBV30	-	TGTGCCTGGAGTTATCAGGTGAACACTGAAGCTTTCTTT	CAWSYQVNTEAFF
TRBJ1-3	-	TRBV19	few	TGTGCCAGTCAAGCCATCGGAAACACCATATATTTT	CASQAIGNTIYF
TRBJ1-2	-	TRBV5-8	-	TGTGCCAGCAGCTTTGCCGCAGGGGCACAATTTAGCTATGGCTACACCTTC	CASSFAAGAQFSYGYTF